This T cell receptor beta chain derives from a study of T-cell reconstitution after alpha-beta-depleted transplantation in children. Of note for this clonotype: Its target is unknown.

Germline V CDR1 and CDR2: MNHEY, SVGAGI. This CDR3 region has 16 residues. The V end lost 0 bases, the J end lost 0 bases, and 6 bases lay between the germline ends. Study-wide results and limits: Two months or so post-transplant, alpha-beta T cells reportedly derived from several hundred expanded graft clones. Fresh T-cell production supplied most of the T-cell counts and diversity seen one year after transplant.

Unique molecular identifiers were used to barcode this TCRbeta library. TCRdb passed the PCR reads through MiXCR, listing each CDR3 protein once. The table has around 700,000 distinct CDR3 sequences, under 15% seen once. This chain connects TRBV6-5 to TRBJ2-6; no clear D gene. The sample was PBMCs, taken before TCRalphabeta/CD19-depleted stem cell transplant. The sequence came from a girl aged 2 to 10 with congenital amegakaryocytic thrombocytopenia, due to receive a stem cell transplant. CDR3 sequence: CASSYSRVSGANVLTF. DNA of the CDR3: TGTGCCAGCAGTTACTCGCGAGTCTCTGGGGCCAACGTCCTGACTTTC.